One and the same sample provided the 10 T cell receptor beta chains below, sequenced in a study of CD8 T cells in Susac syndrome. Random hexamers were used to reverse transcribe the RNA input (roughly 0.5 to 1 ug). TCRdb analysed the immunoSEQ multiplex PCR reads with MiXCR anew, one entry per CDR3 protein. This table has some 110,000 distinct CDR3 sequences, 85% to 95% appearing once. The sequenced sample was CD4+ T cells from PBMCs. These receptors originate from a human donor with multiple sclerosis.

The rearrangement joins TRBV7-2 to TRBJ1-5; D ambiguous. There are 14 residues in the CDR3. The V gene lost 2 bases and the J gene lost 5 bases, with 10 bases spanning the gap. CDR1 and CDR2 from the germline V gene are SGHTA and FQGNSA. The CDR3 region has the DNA TGTGCCAGCAGCTTATCATCTGTCGATCAGCCCCAGCATTTT. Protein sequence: CASSLSSVDQPQHF.

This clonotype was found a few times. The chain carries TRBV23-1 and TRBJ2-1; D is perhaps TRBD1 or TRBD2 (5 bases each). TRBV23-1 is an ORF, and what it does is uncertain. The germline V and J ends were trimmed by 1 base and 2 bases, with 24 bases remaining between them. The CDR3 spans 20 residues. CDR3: CASSQCLSGALVRAYNEQFF. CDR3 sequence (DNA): TGCGCCAGCAGTCAATGTTTGTCCGGGGCCCTCGTGAGAGCCTACAATGAGCAGTTCTTC.

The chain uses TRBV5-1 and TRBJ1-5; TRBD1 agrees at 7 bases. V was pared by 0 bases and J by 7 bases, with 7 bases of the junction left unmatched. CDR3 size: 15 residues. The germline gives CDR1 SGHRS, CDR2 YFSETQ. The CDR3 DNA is TGCGCCAGCAGCTTGGGACCAGGGGGTGACCAGCCCCAGCATTTT. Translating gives CASSLGPGGDQPQHF.

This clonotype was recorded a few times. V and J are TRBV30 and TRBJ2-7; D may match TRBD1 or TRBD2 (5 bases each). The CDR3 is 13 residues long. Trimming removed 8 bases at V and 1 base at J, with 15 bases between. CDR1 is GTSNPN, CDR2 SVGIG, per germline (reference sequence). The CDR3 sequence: CAGTRDGSYEQYF. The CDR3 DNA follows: TGTGCCGGGACCAGGGACGGATCCTACGAGCAGTACTTC.

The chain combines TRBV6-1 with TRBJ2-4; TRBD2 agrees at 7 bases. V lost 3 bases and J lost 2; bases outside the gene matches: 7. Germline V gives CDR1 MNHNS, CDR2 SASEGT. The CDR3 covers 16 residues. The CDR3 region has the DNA TGTGCCAGCAGTGATCTGGGGGGGGTATCCAAAAACATTCAGTACTTC. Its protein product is CASSDLGGVSKNIQYF.

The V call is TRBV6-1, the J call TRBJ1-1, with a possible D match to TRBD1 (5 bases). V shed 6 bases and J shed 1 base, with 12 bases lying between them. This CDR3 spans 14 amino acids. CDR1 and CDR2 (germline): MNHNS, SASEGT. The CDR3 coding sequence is TGTGCCAGCAGGCCGGGACTCTCGAACACTGAAGCTTTCTTT. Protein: CASRPGLSNTEAFF.

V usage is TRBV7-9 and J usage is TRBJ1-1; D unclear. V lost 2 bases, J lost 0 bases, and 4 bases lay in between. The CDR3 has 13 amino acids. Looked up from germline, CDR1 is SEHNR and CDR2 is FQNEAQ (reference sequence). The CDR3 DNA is TGTGCCAGCAGCTTATCTTTGAACACTGAAGCTTTCTTT. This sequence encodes CASSLSLNTEAFF.

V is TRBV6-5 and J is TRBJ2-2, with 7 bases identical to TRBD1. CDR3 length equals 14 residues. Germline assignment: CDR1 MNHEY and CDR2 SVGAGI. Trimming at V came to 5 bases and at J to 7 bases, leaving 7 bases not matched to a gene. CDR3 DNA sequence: TGTGCCAGCAGTACGGACAGGACAGTCGGGGAGCTGTTTTTT. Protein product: CASSTDRTVGELFF.

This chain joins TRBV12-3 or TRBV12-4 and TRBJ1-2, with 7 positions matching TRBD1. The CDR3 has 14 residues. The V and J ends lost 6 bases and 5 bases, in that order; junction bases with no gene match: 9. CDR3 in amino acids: CASSRLGRGYGYTF. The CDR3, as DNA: TGTGCCAGCAGCCGACTGGGCAGGGGGTATGGCTACACCTTC.

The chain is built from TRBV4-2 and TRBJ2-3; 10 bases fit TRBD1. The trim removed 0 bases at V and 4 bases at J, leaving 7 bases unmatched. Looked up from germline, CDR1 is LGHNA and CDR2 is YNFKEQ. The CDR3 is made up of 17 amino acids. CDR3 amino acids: CASSQDLTGGFADTQYF. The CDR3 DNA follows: TGTGCCAGCAGCCAAGATCTGACAGGGGGCTTTGCAGATACGCAGTATTTT.